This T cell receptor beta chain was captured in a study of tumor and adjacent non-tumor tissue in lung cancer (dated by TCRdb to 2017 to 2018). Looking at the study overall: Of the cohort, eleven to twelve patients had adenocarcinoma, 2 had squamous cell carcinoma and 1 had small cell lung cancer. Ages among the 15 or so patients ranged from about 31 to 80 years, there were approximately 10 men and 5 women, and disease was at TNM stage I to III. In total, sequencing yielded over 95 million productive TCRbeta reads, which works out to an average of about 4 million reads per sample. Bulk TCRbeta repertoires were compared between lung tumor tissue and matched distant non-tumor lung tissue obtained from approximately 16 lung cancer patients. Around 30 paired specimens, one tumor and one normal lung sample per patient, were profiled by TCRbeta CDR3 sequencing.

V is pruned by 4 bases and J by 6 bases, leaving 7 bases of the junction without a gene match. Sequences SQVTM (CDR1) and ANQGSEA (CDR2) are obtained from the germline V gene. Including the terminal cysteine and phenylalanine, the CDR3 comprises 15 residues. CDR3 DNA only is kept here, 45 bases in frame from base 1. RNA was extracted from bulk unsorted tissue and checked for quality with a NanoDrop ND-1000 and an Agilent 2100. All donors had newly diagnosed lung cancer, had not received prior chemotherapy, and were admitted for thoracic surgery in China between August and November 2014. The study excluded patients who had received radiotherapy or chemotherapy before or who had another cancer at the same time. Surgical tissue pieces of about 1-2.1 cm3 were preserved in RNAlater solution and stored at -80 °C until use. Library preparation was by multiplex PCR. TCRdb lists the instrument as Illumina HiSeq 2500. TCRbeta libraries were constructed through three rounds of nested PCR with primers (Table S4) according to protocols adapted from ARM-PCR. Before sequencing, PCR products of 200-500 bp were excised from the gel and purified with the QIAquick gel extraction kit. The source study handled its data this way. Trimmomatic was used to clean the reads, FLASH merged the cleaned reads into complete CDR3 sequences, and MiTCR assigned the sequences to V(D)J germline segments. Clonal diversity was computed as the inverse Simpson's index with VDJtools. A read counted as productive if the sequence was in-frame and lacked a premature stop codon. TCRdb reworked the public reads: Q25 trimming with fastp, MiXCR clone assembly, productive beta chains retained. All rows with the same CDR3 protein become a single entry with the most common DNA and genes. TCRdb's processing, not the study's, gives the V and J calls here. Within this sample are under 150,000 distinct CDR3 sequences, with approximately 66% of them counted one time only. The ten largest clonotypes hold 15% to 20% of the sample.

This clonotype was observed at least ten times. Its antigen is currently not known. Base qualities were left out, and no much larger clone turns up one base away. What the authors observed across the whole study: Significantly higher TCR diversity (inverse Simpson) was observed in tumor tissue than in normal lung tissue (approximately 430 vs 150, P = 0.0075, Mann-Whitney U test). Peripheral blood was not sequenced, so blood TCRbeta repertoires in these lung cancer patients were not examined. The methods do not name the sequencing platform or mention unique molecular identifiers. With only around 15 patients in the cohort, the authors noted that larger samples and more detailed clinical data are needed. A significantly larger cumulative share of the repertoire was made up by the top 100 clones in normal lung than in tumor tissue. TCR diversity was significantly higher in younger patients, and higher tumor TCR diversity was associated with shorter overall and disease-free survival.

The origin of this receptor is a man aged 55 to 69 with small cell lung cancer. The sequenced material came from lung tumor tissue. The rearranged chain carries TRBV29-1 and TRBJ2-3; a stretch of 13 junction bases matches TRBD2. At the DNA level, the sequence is TGCAGCGTTGCACGGACTAGCGGGAGAACTGATACGCAGTATTTT. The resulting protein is CSVARTSGRTDTQYF.